Below are 32 T cell receptor beta chains sequenced from a single sample in a study of OX40 agonist ivuxolimab in advanced cancers. Measured with immunoSEQ multiplex PCR; TCRdb has only the in-frame clones, and not every one. Of about 85,000 clones listed, 86% are singletons. Sequences were derived from CD4+ or CD8+ T cells sorted from blood, sampled in a trial of the OX40 agonist ivuxolimab. The receptors shown here come from an adult with an advanced solid tumor such as melanoma, head and neck, liver or kidney cancer.

The V gene is TRBV14, the J gene TRBJ2-6; D is unresolved. Germline CDR1 and CDR2: SGHDN and FVKESK. Trimming cost V 3 bases and J 13 bases, with 19 bases left between them. The CDR3 sequence is 15 residues long. The CDR3 sequence: CASSQGWLPMGVLTF. As DNA, the CDR3 is TGTGCCAGCAGCCAGGGGTGGCTCCCTATGGGGGTCCTGACTTTC.

The CDR3 sequence: CAWGNRGVFEQYF. CDR3 sequence (DNA): TGTGCCTGGGGGAACCGGGGGGTCTTCGAGCAGTACTTC. The gene calls are TRBV30 and TRBJ2-7; 7 bases agree with TRBD2. Germline CDR1 and CDR2: GTSNPN and SVGIG (reference sequence). Germline trimming cut 5 bases from V and 6 bases from J; bases unmatched to any gene: 10. The CDR3 contains 13 residues.

The rearrangement uses TRBV6-1 and TRBJ2-5; 11 bases align to TRBD2. V lost 7 bases and J lost 6; bases outside the gene matches: 10. Germline loops: CDR1 MNHNS, CDR2 SASEGT. This CDR3 contains 15 residues. The CDR3 here is CASTPMTSGVKTQYF. The CDR3 coding sequence is TGTGCCAGCACCCCAATGACTAGCGGGGTAAAGACCCAGTACTTC.

The genes are TRBV6-5 and TRBJ1-3; tentative D call: TRBD1 (5 bases). This CDR3 is 15 amino acids long. V was cut by 6 bases and J by 1 base, with 13 bases left in between. Germline CDR1 reads MNHEY; CDR2 reads SVGAGI. The CDR3 bases are TGTGCCAGCAGGCAAAGCAGGGTTTCTGGAAACACCATATATTTT. Protein: CASRQSRVSGNTIYF.

This rearrangement joins TRBV10-3 to TRBJ1-1; 9 bases are a match to TRBD1. Germline V CDR1 and CDR2: ENHRY, SYGVKD. The CDR3 runs to 13 residues. V shed 7 bases, J shed 3 bases, and the junction held 3 bases outside the gene matches. In DNA, the CDR3 is TGTGCCATCAACAGGGGGCTGGACACTGAAGCTTTCTTT. It is translated as CAINRGLDTEAFF.

This chain uses TRBV7-2 with TRBJ2-3; 9 positions agree with TRBD1. Germline CDR1 SGHTA, CDR2 FQGNSA. This CDR3 comprises 14 residues. The V gene end was trimmed by 3 bases and the J gene end by 5 bases; junction bases not matched to a gene: 3. CDR3 bases: TGTGCCAGCAGCTTCAGACAGGGGGGAGATACGCAGTATTTT. It codes for CASSFRQGGDTQYF. Full variable domain (rest looked up from reference TRBV7-2 and TRBJ2-3): GAGVSQSPSNKVTEKGKDVELRCDPISGHTALYWYRQSLGQGLEFLIYFQGNSAPDKSGLPSDRFSAERTGGSVSTLTIQRTQQEDSAVYLCASSFRQGGDTQYFGPGTRLTVL.

This chain connects TRBV28 to TRBJ2-7; D might be TRBD2 (6 bases). Germline CDR1 and CDR2: MDHEN and SYDVKM. Trimming removed 6 bases at V and 3 bases at J, with 18 bases between. There are 15 residues in the CDR3. Written as DNA, the CDR3 is TGTGCCAGCAGCCGCATGAGGGAGGCGAACTACGAGCAGTACTTC. Residues: CASSRMREANYEQYF.

The CDR3 sequence is CASSLALVNSYEQYF. The CDR3 nucleotides read TGTGCCAGCAGCTTAGCACTGGTAAATAGCTACGAGCAGTACTTC. This chain connects TRBV7-6 to TRBJ2-7; D not certain. Germline V gene data show CDR1 as SGHVS and CDR2 as FNYEAQ. The CDR3 runs to 15 residues. Trimming pared 0 bases from V and 3 bases from J, leaving 12 bases between.

The chain is built from TRBV5-4 and TRBJ2-5; D unresolved. Germline CDR1 is SGHNT and CDR2 is YYREEE (reference sequence). CDR3 length equals 13 residues. Trimming took 0 bases from V and 5 from J, leaving 8 bases between them. The CDR3 loop is CASSLDVVETQYF. For the CDR3, the DNA is TGTGCCAGCAGCTTGGATGTTGTGGAGACCCAGTACTTC.

V usage is TRBV11-2 and J usage is TRBJ1-2; D remains ambiguous. Per the germline V gene, CDR1 is SGHAT and CDR2 is FQNNGV. This CDR3 has 14 amino acids. Deletions cut 0 bases from V and 1 base from J, with 6 bases between. CDR3 sequence reads: CASSLEFSNYGYTF. The CDR3, as DNA: TGTGCCAGCAGCTTAGAGTTCAGTAACTATGGCTACACCTTC.

The sample holds a few counts of this clone. V is TRBV15 and J is TRBJ2-3; D may be TRBD1 (5 bases). The ends were cut back, 0 bases at V and 1 base at J, with 8 bases in the middle. The CDR3 runs 15 residues. Germline values: CDR1 LNHNV, CDR2 YYDKDF (reference sequence). The chain's CDR3 is CATSRDVGGTDTQYF. CDR3 in DNA: TGTGCCACCAGCAGAGATGTAGGGGGCACAGATACGCAGTATTTT.

CDR3 region: CASSWGTASEKLFF. The CDR3 DNA reads TGTGCCAGCAGTTGGGGGACAGCTTCTGAAAAACTGTTTTTT. This chain uses TRBV27 with TRBJ1-4; 7 bases line up with TRBD1. The CDR3 is made up of 14 amino acids. Germline V gene lookup returns CDR1 MNHEY and CDR2 SMNVEV (reference sequence). J gave up 7 bases and V 4 bases, and 6 bases lay outside the gene matches.

This rearrangement joins TRBV7-2 to TRBJ1-2; 7 bases map to TRBD1. This CDR3 has 14 amino acids. Germline loops: CDR1 SGHTA, CDR2 FQGNSA. V shed 4 bases, J shed 6 bases, and the junction held 8 bases outside the gene matches. CDR3: CASSSRQGLDGYTF. DNA for the CDR3: TGTGCCAGCAGCTCAAGACAGGGATTGGATGGCTACACCTTC.

Only one count was recorded for this clone. The genes are TRBV5-5 and TRBJ2-5; maybe TRBD2 (5 bases). CDR1 and CDR2 (germline): SGHKS, YYEKEE (reference sequence). The CDR3 totals 17 residues. V lost 1 base and J 5 bases, leaving 21 bases between the germline ends. CDR3 protein: CASSLRVVASLKETQYF. The CDR3 DNA sequence: TGTGCCAGCAGCTTGAGGGTCGTGGCTAGCCTAAAGGAGACCCAGTACTTC.

The CDR3 DNA follows: TGCGCCAGCAGTGTGGCAATCACGACCTACGAGCAGTACTTC. Translating it yields CASSVAITTYEQYF. The V gene is TRBV5-1, the J gene TRBJ2-7; D is undetermined. The CDR3 is 14 residues long. Germline loops: CDR1 SGHRS, CDR2 YFSETQ. The V and J ends lost 5 bases and 2 bases respectively, with 14 bases between them.

This chain joins TRBV20-1 and TRBJ2-3, with D maybe TRBD2 (6 bases). Germline V lookup: CDR1 DFQATT, CDR2 SNEGSKA (reference sequence). Trimming left V 5 bases short and J 11 bases short, with 14 bases between. This CDR3 is built from 11 residues. CDR3 in DNA: TGCAGTGCTCCGTGGGAGCGGGTGCAGTATTTT. It specifies CSAPWERVQYF.

This clone was recorded once. This rearrangement joins TRBV14 to TRBJ1-2, with D hard to call. The CDR3 is 12 amino acids. CDR1 is SGHDN, CDR2 FVKESK, per germline. Trimming removed 4 bases from V and 5 bases from J, with 8 bases in between. The CDR3 here is CASSRRSYGYTF. Here the CDR3 DNA reads TGTGCCAGCAGCCGGAGGTCGTATGGCTACACCTTC.

This sequence joins TRBV2 and TRBJ2-7, with 9 bases that match TRBD2. The germline gives CDR1 SNHLY, CDR2 FYNNEI. The J segment lost 4 bases and the V segment lost 8 bases, leaving 18 bases of the junction unmatched. The CDR3 spans 17 residues. CDR3 sequence reads: CASASGSGGPSTYEQYF. The CDR3 nucleotides read TGTGCCAGCGCTTCGGGTAGCGGGGGTCCGTCGACATACGAGCAGTACTTC. Full variable domain (remainder filled in from reference TRBV2 and TRBJ2-7): EPEVTQTPSHQVTQMGQEVILRCVPISNHLYFYWYRQILGQKVEFLVSFYNNEISEKSEIFDDQFSVERPDGSNFTLKIRSTKLEDSAMYFCASASGSGGPSTYEQYFGPGTRLTVT.

The chain joins TRBV29-1 to TRBJ1-1, with D possibly being TRBD1 (5 bases). There are 13 residues in the CDR3. V was shortened by 7 bases and J by 3 bases, with 15 bases between the two germline ends. Germline assignment: CDR1 SQVTM and CDR2 ANQGSEA. In DNA, the CDR3 is TGCAGCGCATTGTCCGGGGGGGACACTGAAGCTTTCTTT. This codes for CSALSGGDTEAFF.

The chain uses TRBV7-2 and TRBJ1-2, with a possible D match to TRBD1 (5 bases). This CDR3 contains 14 residues. V lost 5 bases and J lost 2, with 12 bases in between. CDR1 SGHTA and CDR2 FQGNSA come from the germline V gene. CDR3 sequence (DNA): TGTACCAGCAGCAATCCCGGGGGGAACTATGGCTACACCTTC. Translation gives CTSSNPGGNYGYTF.

There are a few counts of this clone. The chain carries TRBV27 and TRBJ2-2, with D perhaps given as TRBD1 or TRBD2 (5 bases each). The germline gives CDR1 MNHEY, CDR2 SMNVEV (reference sequence). V was clipped by 2 bases and J by 3 bases, with 10 bases between them. The CDR3 spans 15 residues. The CDR3 sequence is CASSLLGTYTGELFF. The DNA for the CDR3 is TGTGCCAGCAGTTTACTTGGGACCTACACCGGGGAGCTGTTTTTT.

The chain combines TRBV29-1 with TRBJ1-4; the D gene is possibly TRBD1 (6 bases). The germline CDR1 and CDR2 sequences are SQVTM and ANQGSEA. The CDR3 runs to 13 residues. The V and J ends lost 4 bases and 2 bases respectively, with 8 bases between them. The CDR3 spells CSVGQGTNEKLFF. In DNA, the CDR3 is TGCAGCGTTGGGCAGGGGACTAATGAAAAACTGTTTTTT.

The chain couples TRBV5-1 to TRBJ2-7, with D possibly matching TRBD1 (5 bases). The ends were cut back, 2 bases at V and 2 bases at J, with 14 bases in the middle. CDR3 size: 15 residues. Germline V CDR1 and CDR2: SGHRS, YFSETQ. As DNA, the CDR3 is TGCGCCAGCAGCTTAAGGGGCAGTGAAACCTACGAGCAGTACTTC. Protein product: CASSLRGSETYEQYF.

This clone was counted between two and nine times. The chain links TRBV5-4 to TRBJ2-3; D is uncertain. V was cut by 3 bases and J by 5 bases, with 7 bases left in between. CDR3 size: 12 residues. Germline CDR1 reads SGHNT; CDR2 reads YYREEE (reference sequence). The CDR3 here is CASSSQLDTQYF. CDR3 sequence (DNA): TGTGCCAGCAGCTCCCAATTAGATACGCAGTATTTT. The full variable domain, completed using reference TRBV5-4 and TRBJ2-3, is ETGVTQSPTHLIKTRGQQVTLRCSSQSGHNTVSWYQQALGQGPQFIFQYYREEENGRGNFPPRFSGLQFPNYSSELNVNALELDDSALYLCASSSQLDTQYFGPGTRLTVL.

The chain couples TRBV10-2 to TRBJ1-1; 10 bases map to TRBD1. CDR1 is WSHSY, CDR2 SAAADI, per germline. The trim removed 6 bases at V and 5 bases at J, leaving 12 bases unmatched. This CDR3 has 16 residues. The chain's CDR3 is CASSGMRRTGGTEAFF. DNA for the CDR3: TGCGCCAGCAGCGGTATGAGGAGGACAGGGGGGACTGAAGCTTTCTTT.

The chain couples TRBV30 to TRBJ1-2; no definite D call. V lost 3 bases and J lost 0, with 14 bases in between. Germline V gene data show CDR1 as GTSNPN and CDR2 as SVGIG (reference sequence). The CDR3 loop spans 15 amino acids. CDR3 residues: CAWSEGFRANYGYTF. The CDR3 DNA sequence: TGTGCCTGGAGCGAGGGATTCCGAGCTAACTATGGCTACACCTTC. The whole variable domain, remainder taken from reference TRBV30 and TRBJ1-2, is SQTIHQWPATLVQPVGSPLSLECTVEGTSNPNLYWYRQAAGRGLQLLFYSVGIGQISSEVPQNLSASRPQDRQFILSSKKLLLSDSGFYLCAWSEGFRANYGYTFGSGTRLTVV.

The chain couples TRBV25-1 to TRBJ2-3; D might be TRBD1 or TRBD2, each matching 6 bases. The CDR3 length is 16 residues. With 3 bases removed from V and 0 bases from J, the gap between germline ends came to 13 bases. Germline assignment: CDR1 MGHDK and CDR2 SYGVNS. Written as DNA, the CDR3 is TGTGCCAGCAGTGACCCTGGGGGGCCTAGCACAGATACGCAGTATTTT. This gives the protein CASSDPGGPSTDTQYF.

This chain uses TRBV6-1 with TRBJ1-6; D perhaps matches TRBD1 (6 bases). CDR3 size: 15 residues. Germline V gives CDR1 MNHNS, CDR2 SASEGT. Trimming took off 1 base at V and 10 bases at J, with 14 bases between the two ends. The CDR3 sequence: CASSEEVRGRSPLHF. In DNA form, the CDR3 reads TGTGCCAGCAGTGAAGAGGTCAGGGGAAGATCACCCCTCCACTTT.

This clone has a single count. The V call is TRBV15, the J call TRBJ1-6; a weak D match, TRBD1 (6 bases). Germline V CDR1 and CDR2: LNHNV, YYDKDF (reference sequence). Trimming shortened V by 1 base and J by 3 bases, and 16 bases separated the two germline ends. CDR3 length: 18 residues. CDR3 residues: CATSRVPTSGVYNSPLHF. CDR3 nucleotides: TGTGCCACCAGCAGAGTACCAACTTCAGGGGTCTATAATTCACCCCTCCACTTT.

The chain employs TRBV28 and TRBJ1-2; D is unresolved. This CDR3 spans 15 amino acids. V was cut by 6 bases and J by 1 base, with 15 bases left in between. Germline lookup yields CDR1 MDHEN and CDR2 SYDVKM. CDR3 region: CASSRQRVSNYGYTF. DNA for the CDR3: TGTGCCAGCAGCCGGCAGCGGGTCAGTAACTATGGCTACACCTTC.

The chain joins TRBV5-5 to TRBJ2-1; D gene unclear. Per germline, CDR1 SGHKS and CDR2 YYEKEE (reference sequence). V was pared by 0 bases and J by 3 bases, with 10 bases between. CDR3 length: 15 residues. The CDR3 reads CASSLVLDRYNEQFF. DNA of the CDR3: TGTGCCAGCAGCTTGGTTCTGGATCGCTACAATGAGCAGTTCTTC.

The chain combines TRBV2 with TRBJ1-2; 7 bases line up with TRBD1. V lost 7 bases to trimming and J lost 3 bases; unmatched junction nucleotides: 8. CDR1 is SNHLY, CDR2 FYNNEI, per germline. This CDR3 has 14 residues. This chain's CDR3 is CASNDRAWDYGYTF. CDR3 in DNA: TGTGCCAGCAATGACAGGGCCTGGGACTATGGCTACACCTTC.